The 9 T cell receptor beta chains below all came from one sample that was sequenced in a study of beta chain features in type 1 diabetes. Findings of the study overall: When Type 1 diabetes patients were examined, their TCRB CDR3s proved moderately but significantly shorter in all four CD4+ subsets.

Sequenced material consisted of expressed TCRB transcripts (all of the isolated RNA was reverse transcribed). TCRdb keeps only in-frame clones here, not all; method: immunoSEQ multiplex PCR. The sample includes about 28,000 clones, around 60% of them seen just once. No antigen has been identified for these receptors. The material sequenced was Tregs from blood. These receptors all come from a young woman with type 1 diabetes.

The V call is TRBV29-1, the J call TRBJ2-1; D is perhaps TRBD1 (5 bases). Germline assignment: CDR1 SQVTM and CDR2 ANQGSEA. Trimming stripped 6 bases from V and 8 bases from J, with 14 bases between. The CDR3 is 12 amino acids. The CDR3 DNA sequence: TGCAGCGTGGGATTAAAGACAGATGAGCAGTTCTTC. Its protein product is CSVGLKTDEQFF.

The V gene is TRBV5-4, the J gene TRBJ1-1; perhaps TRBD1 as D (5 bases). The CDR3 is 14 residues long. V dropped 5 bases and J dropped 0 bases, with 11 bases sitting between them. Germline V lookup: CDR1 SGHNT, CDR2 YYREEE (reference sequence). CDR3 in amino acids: CASSTDSMNTEAFF. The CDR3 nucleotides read TGTGCCAGCAGTACCGACAGCATGAACACTGAAGCTTTCTTT.

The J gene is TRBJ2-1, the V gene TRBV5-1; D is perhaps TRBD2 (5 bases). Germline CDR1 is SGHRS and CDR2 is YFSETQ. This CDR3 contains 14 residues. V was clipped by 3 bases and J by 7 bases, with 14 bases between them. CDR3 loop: CASSSYLLENEQFF. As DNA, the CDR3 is TGCGCCAGCAGCTCCTATTTACTAGAAAATGAGCAGTTCTTC.

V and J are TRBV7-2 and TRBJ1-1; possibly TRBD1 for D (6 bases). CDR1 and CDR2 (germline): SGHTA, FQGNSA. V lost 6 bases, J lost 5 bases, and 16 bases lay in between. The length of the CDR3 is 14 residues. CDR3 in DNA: TGTGCCAGCAGATATACAGGGTTGGGGACTGAAGCTTTCTTT. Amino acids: CASRYTGLGTEAFF.

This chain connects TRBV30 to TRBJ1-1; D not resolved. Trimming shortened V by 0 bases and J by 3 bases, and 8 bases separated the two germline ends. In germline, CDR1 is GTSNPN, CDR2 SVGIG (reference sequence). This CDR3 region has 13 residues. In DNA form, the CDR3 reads TGTGCCTGGAGTGTATTCGGGGACACTGAAGCTTTCTTT. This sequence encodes CAWSVFGDTEAFF.

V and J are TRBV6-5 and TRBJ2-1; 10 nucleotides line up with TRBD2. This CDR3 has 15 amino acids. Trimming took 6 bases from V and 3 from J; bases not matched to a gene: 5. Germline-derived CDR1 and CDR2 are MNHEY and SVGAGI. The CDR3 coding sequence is TGTGCCAGCAGCCTAGCGGGAGTCAACTACAATGAGCAGTTCTTC. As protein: CASSLAGVNYNEQFF.

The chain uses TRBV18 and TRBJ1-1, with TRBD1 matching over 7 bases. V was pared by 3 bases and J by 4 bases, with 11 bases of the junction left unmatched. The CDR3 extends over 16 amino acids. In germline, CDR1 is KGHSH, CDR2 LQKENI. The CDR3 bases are TGTGCCAGCTCACCTAGCACGGCCAGGGGGTTCACTGAAGCTTTCTTT. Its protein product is CASSPSTARGFTEAFF.

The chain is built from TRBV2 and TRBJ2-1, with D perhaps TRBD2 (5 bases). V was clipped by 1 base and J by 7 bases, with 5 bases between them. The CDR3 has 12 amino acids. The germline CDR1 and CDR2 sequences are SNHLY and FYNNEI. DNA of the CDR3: TGTGCCAGCAGTGAAGGGACTAATGAGCAGTTCTTC. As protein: CASSEGTNEQFF.

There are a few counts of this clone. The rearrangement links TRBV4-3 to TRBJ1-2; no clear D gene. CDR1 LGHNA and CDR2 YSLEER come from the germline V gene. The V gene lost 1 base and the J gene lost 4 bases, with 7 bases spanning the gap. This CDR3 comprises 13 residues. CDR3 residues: CASSQVGSYGYTF. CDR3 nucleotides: TGCGCCAGCAGCCAAGTTGGGAGCTATGGCTACACCTTC.